The 28 T cell receptor beta chains in this list originate from one sample, sequenced in a study of CD8 T cells in ankylosing spondylitis. Study-level results: What seemed typical of ankylosing spondylitis blood was a TCR beta motif built from roughly eight highly homologous variants.

Each CDR3 protein is one row after TCRdb ran MiXCR on the 5' RACE reads. The data contain almost 400,000 distinct CDR3 sequences, 20% to 25% of them singletons. No cognate antigen is known for these TCRs. Sequenced input: blood, either unsorted or a sorted T cell fraction (not recorded which). All receptors come from a male donor with ankylosing spondylitis.

This clonotype appeared many times. V gene TRBV11-2 combines with J gene TRBJ2-1; the match to TRBD2 covers 7 bases. Germline values: CDR1 SGHAT, CDR2 FQNNGV. V dropped 1 base and J dropped 0; count of bases not matched to a gene: 0. The CDR3 sequence is 15 residues long. As DNA, the CDR3 is TGTGCCAGCAGCTTAGGCGGGGGCTCCTACAATGAGCAGTTCTTC. As protein: CASSLGGGSYNEQFF.

V gene TRBV6-5 combines with J gene TRBJ2-5; D call uncertain. V was clipped by 0 bases and J by 2 bases, with 13 bases between them. CDR1 and CDR2 (germline): MNHEY, SVGAGI. The CDR3 has 16 residues. CDR3 nucleotide sequence: TGTGCCAGCAGTTACTCATCCAGCGTGGCTCAAGAGACCCAGTACTTC. This encodes CASSYSSSVAQETQYF.

The chain uses TRBV10-3 and TRBJ2-3, with a tentative D call TRBD2 (5 bases). This CDR3 contains 15 residues. Germline V lookup: CDR1 ENHRY, CDR2 SYGVKD. Trimming took 5 bases from V and 2 from J, leaving 14 bases between them. CDR3 in amino acids: CAISRTSLPTDTQYF. CDR3 nucleotides: TGTGCCATCAGTCGGACTTCTCTCCCCACAGATACGCAGTATTTT.

The rearrangement joins TRBV20-1 to TRBJ2-4, with 7 bases lining up with TRBD2. The CDR3 runs to 13 residues. With 3 bases clipped from V and 4 bases from J, the junction kept 3 bases outside the gene matches. Germline V gene lookup returns CDR1 DFQATT and CDR2 SNEGSKA (reference sequence). CDR3 sequence reads: CSARGLPKNIQYF. The DNA of the CDR3 is TGCAGTGCTAGGGGACTACCTAAAAACATTCAGTACTTC.

V usage is TRBV20-1 and J usage is TRBJ1-6, with 8 bases matching TRBD1. The CDR3 length is 12 residues. CDR1 and CDR2 (germline): DFQATT, SNEGSKA (reference sequence). The junction had 4 bases not matched to a gene; V was cut back by 3 bases and J by 12 bases. The CDR3 loop is CSASSGGLPLHF. CDR3 DNA sequence: TGCAGTGCTAGTTCAGGGGGCTTACCCCTCCACTTT.

This clonotype was observed a handful of times. The chain combines TRBV28 with TRBJ1-1; maybe TRBD1 (5 bases). Per germline, CDR1 MDHEN and CDR2 SYDVKM. This CDR3 region has 12 residues. V lost 10 bases to trimming and J lost 0 bases, with 9 bases between them. Here the CDR3 reads CATTGVNTEAFF. The DNA for the CDR3 is TGTGCCACTACGGGGGTGAACACTGAAGCTTTCTTT.

This chain links TRBV7-2 with TRBJ2-7, with a weak D call TRBD1 (6 bases). Trimming took 1 base from V and 1 from J, leaving 11 bases between them. Looked up from germline, CDR1 is SGHTA and CDR2 is FQGNSA. This CDR3 contains 15 residues. The CDR3 nucleotides read TGTGCCAGCAGCTTAGGGTACAGGGCATCCTACGAGCAGTACTTC. The encoded protein is CASSLGYRASYEQYF.

This clonotype has just a few counts. The rearrangement links TRBV3-1 to TRBJ2-1; TRBD2 matches 12 bases. The length of the CDR3 is 18 residues. Germline assignment: CDR1 LGHDT and CDR2 YNNKEL (reference sequence). V was pared by 1 base and J by 2 bases, with 6 bases of the junction left unmatched. Written as DNA, the CDR3 is TGTGCCAGCAGCCAAGGGCTAGCGGGAGGGCTGGCCTACAATGAGCAGTTCTTC. Translated, it gives CASSQGLAGGLAYNEQFF.

This clonotype came up a few times. The chain recombines TRBV29-1 with TRBJ2-1; D is possibly TRBD2 (5 bases). V was clipped by 6 bases and J by 9 bases, with 21 bases between them. Germline V gene sequence: CDR1 SQVTM, CDR2 ANQGSEA. The length of the CDR3 is 14 residues. Here the CDR3 DNA reads TGCAGCGTGCAGGAGACTACCAAAACCAGTGAGCAGTTCTTC. Translating gives CSVQETTKTSEQFF.

This clonotype came up a few times. V and J are TRBV10-3 and TRBJ2-3, with 10 bases identical to TRBD2. CDR1 and CDR2 (germline): ENHRY, SYGVKD. The CDR3 length is 16 residues. The trim removed 3 bases at V and 1 base at J, leaving 4 bases unmatched. DNA for the CDR3: TGTGCCATCAGTGAACTAGCGGGGTCTGGCACAGATACGCAGTATTTT. Its translation is CAISELAGSGTDTQYF.

The V and J genes are TRBV2 and TRBJ2-6; possibly TRBD1 for D (6 bases). The CDR3 contains 14 residues. Germline V gene sequence: CDR1 SNHLY, CDR2 FYNNEI. Here the CDR3 reads CATGEGSGANVLTF. As DNA, the CDR3 is TGTGCGACAGGTGAAGGCTCTGGGGCCAACGTCCTGACTTTC.

The chain couples TRBV20-1 to TRBJ2-7, with TRBD1 matching 10 bases. Trimming at V came to 4 bases and at J to 6 bases, leaving 9 bases not matched to a gene. The CDR3 has 14 residues. The V gene's germline CDR1 is DFQATT and CDR2 SNEGSKA (reference sequence). The CDR3 reads CSATAGQGSSEQYF. The CDR3 DNA follows: TGCAGTGCTACCGCGGGACAGGGGTCTAGCGAGCAGTACTTC.

The J gene is TRBJ2-3, the V gene TRBV5-1; 8 bases line up with TRBD2. V was pared by 8 bases and J by 3 bases, with 11 bases of the junction left unmatched. The germline gives CDR1 SGHRS, CDR2 YFSETQ. This CDR3 region has 15 residues. The CDR3 reads CASAPGLVRTDTQYF. The CDR3 nucleotides are TGCGCCAGTGCTCCGGGACTAGTGAGAACAGATACGCAGTATTTT.

J is TRBJ2-1 and V is TRBV3-1, with TRBD2 as a possible D gene (5 bases). The CDR3 spans 14 residues. Trimming removed 5 bases from V and 4 bases from J, with 12 bases in between. Germline CDR1 LGHDT, CDR2 YNNKEL (reference sequence). CDR3 in DNA: TGTGCCAGCAGCTCGCCGCGGAGGTACAATGAGCAGTTCTTC. This encodes CASSSPRRYNEQFF.

The chain combines TRBV3-1 with TRBJ2-2; D gene ambiguous. Germline values: CDR1 LGHDT, CDR2 YNNKEL (reference sequence). Trimming shortened V by 1 base and J by 6 bases, and 9 bases separated the two germline ends. The CDR3 extends over 14 amino acids. The CDR3 bases are TGTGCCAGCAGCCAAGCAGGAAGATCCGGGGAGCTGTTTTTT. As protein: CASSQAGRSGELFF.

This clonotype was seen more than once but under ten times. The CDR3 reads CATNVPGANVLTF. DNA of the CDR3: TGCGCCACCAACGTGCCTGGGGCCAACGTCCTGACTTTC. The V and J genes are TRBV5-1 and TRBJ2-6; D is ambiguous. The CDR3 totals 13 residues. The V end lost 9 bases, the J end lost 2 bases, and 9 bases lay between the germline ends. Germline loops: CDR1 SGHRS, CDR2 YFSETQ.

The sample holds a few counts of this clonotype. The chain recombines TRBV20-1 with TRBJ2-7, with D possibly matching TRBD2 (5 bases). Germline V gives CDR1 DFQATT, CDR2 SNEGSKA (reference sequence). Deletions cut 6 bases from V and 6 bases from J, with 24 bases between. CDR3 length: 15 residues. CDR3 amino acids: CSAPGPAGALGEQYF. In DNA form, the CDR3 reads TGCAGTGCCCCTGGGCCTGCGGGCGCCCTGGGCGAGCAGTACTTC.

This clonotype has ten or more counts. J is TRBJ2-7 and V is TRBV5-6; a possible D gene is TRBD2 (5 bases). V was trimmed by 2 bases and J by 2 bases, leaving 14 bases between them. The CDR3 length is 15 residues. CDR1 is SGHDT, CDR2 YYEEEE, per germline. The chain's CDR3 is CASSLGGLFPYEQYF. The DNA of the CDR3 is TGTGCCAGCAGCTTAGGCGGGTTGTTCCCCTACGAGCAGTACTTC.

V is TRBV9 and J is TRBJ2-1; D call uncertain. Germline assignment: CDR1 SGDLS and CDR2 YYNGEE. The length of the CDR3 is 14 residues. Trimming removed 4 bases from V and 7 bases from J, with 15 bases in between. The CDR3 loop is CASSSRVAGNEQFF. CDR3 coding DNA: TGTGCCAGCAGCTCCCGGGTAGCAGGTAATGAGCAGTTCTTC. Complete variable domain (other parts from reference TRBV9 and TRBJ2-1): DSGVTQTPKHLITATGQRVTLRCSPRSGDLSVYWYQQSLDQGLQFLIQYYNGEERAKGNILERFSAQQFPDLHSELNLSSLELGDSALYFCASSSRVAGNEQFFGPGTRLTVL.

The V gene is TRBV19, the J gene TRBJ2-1; no firm D call. With 5 bases removed from V and 2 bases from J, the gap between germline ends came to 10 bases. Germline CDR1 LNHDA, CDR2 SQIVND (reference sequence). The CDR3 sequence is 14 residues long. CDR3 DNA sequence: TGTGCCAGTAGTTTACACGGTCCCTACAATGAGCAGTTCTTC. Translation: CASSLHGPYNEQFF. Filled out from reference TRBV19 and TRBJ2-1, the complete variable domain reads DGGITQSPKYLFRKEGQNVTLSCEQNLNHDAMYWYRQDPGQGLRLIYYSQIVNDFQKGDIAEGYSVSREKKESFPLTVTSAQKNPTAFYLCASSLHGPYNEQFFGPGTRLTVL.

This clonotype was seen a few times. The rearrangement uses TRBV9 and TRBJ2-1, with 9 nucleotides matching TRBD2. The CDR3 covers 14 residues. The ends lost 1 base at V and 10 bases at J; junction bases unmatched: 6. Germline-derived CDR1 and CDR2 are SGDLS and YYNGEE. In DNA, the CDR3 is TGTGCCAGCAGCGTACCTAGCGGGAAAGGAGAGCAGTTCTTC. It is translated as CASSVPSGKGEQFF.

There are many counts of this clonotype. The J gene is TRBJ2-1, the V gene TRBV28; 14 bases match TRBD2. V shed 6 bases and J 7 bases; nucleotides not matched to a gene: 2. The germline gives CDR1 MDHEN, CDR2 SYDVKM. The CDR3 runs to 14 residues. In DNA, the CDR3 is TGTGCCAGCAGCCGGACTAGCGGGAGGAATGAGCAGTTCTTC. As protein: CASSRTSGRNEQFF.

The sample holds a few counts of this clonotype. The DNA of the CDR3 is TGCGCCAGCAATATAGCGGCTTCCTACAATGAGCAGTTCTTC. Its translation is CASNIAASYNEQFF. The chain recombines TRBV5-1 with TRBJ2-1, with D perhaps matching TRBD2 (6 bases). Deletions cut 6 bases from V and 1 base from J, with 11 bases between. Per the germline V gene, CDR1 is SGHRS and CDR2 is YFSETQ. The CDR3 loop spans 14 amino acids.

This sequence joins TRBV12-3 or TRBV12-4 and TRBJ1-1; D unresolved. The V end was cut by 0 bases, the J end by 4 bases, with 12 bases between. CDR3 length: 15 amino acids. For the CDR3, the DNA is TGTGCCAGCAGTTTAGCGAGAGCCTACAGCACTGAAGCTTTCTTT. This codes for CASSLARAYSTEAFF.

A note on this clonotype: A much larger clonotype is one base distant, so this may be a read error. This chain joins TRBV29-1 and TRBJ2-7; no firm D call. CDR3 length equals 11 residues. Trimming shortened V by 7 bases and J by 4 bases, and 11 bases separated the two germline ends. The germline gives CDR1 SQVTM, CDR2 ANQGSEA. The DNA of the CDR3 is TGCAGCGGCACTTTCCTGTACGAGCAGTACTTC. Its protein product is CSGTFLYEQYF.

This chain uses TRBV19 with TRBJ1-1; TRBD1 matches 9 bases. The junction had 5 bases not matched to a gene; V was cut back by 3 bases and J by 0 bases. Germline assignment: CDR1 LNHDA and CDR2 SQIVND (reference sequence). The CDR3 is 16 residues long. The CDR3 loop reads CASSILGQGMNTEAFF. CDR3 bases: TGTGCCAGTAGTATCCTTGGACAGGGGATGAACACTGAAGCTTTCTTT.

This clonotype has just a few counts. The chain couples TRBV10-3 to TRBJ1-1; D perhaps matches TRBD1 (6 bases). Germline CDR1 and CDR2: ENHRY and SYGVKD. The germline V and J ends were trimmed by 6 bases and 6 bases, with 20 bases remaining between them. CDR3 size: 15 residues. The CDR3 nucleotides are TGTGCCATCAGCCGGACAGCGGAAGGGTCCCCTGAAGCTTTCTTT. This sequence encodes CAISRTAEGSPEAFF.

The V call is TRBV28, the J call TRBJ2-7, with D possibly TRBD2 on 6 matching bases. Trimming cost V 8 bases and J 2 bases, with 19 bases left between them. The CDR3 is 15 residues long. Germline values: CDR1 MDHEN, CDR2 SYDVKM. The CDR3 sequence: CASPRGAGATYEQYF. The DNA of the CDR3 is TGTGCCAGCCCCCGAGGAGCGGGCGCCACCTACGAGCAGTACTTC.